The text below deals with one T cell receptor (beta chain). The germline gives CDR1 SGHAT, CDR2 FQNNGV. CDR3 length: 17 residues. The J segment lost 4 bases and the V segment lost 6 bases, leaving 12 bases of the junction unmatched. TCR beta sequencing was performed on blood CD8+ and CD4+ T cells. The multiple sclerosis controls consisted of treatment-naive patients with relapsing-remitting disease, either stable or active. The CD8+ and CD4+ T cells were isolated magnetically using a negative isolation approach, whereas the TEMRA cells were enriched by FACS. The sample originates from a study of CD8 T cells in Susac syndrome. The RNA input was roughly 0.45 to 1 ug, and it was reverse transcribed with random hexamers. The TCR beta CDR3 was amplified by immunoSEQ multiplex PCR across 54 Vbeta, 13 Jbeta. One entry per CDR3 protein, called by TCRdb with MiXCR from the immunoSEQ multiplex PCR reads. The sample has nearly 200,000 distinct CDR3 sequences; about 95% are singletons.

Sequencing was performed on CD4+ T cells from PBMCs. The clonotype comes from a human donor with multiple sclerosis. The chain employs TRBV11-2 and TRBJ2-7; 13 nucleotides match TRBD2. The CDR3 DNA reads TGTGCCAGCAGTTACACCCCGGGACTAGCGGGGAGGTACGAGCAGTACTTC. It translates to CASSYTPGLAGRYEQYF.